This TCR beta chain was recorded in a study of control samples from healthy donors and cancer patients. Method: immunoSEQ multiplex PCR; TCRdb's copy keeps in-frame clones and lacks some. Here the sample spans 84,000 or so clones, more than 65% being singletons. Per the germline V gene, CDR1 is LNHDA and CDR2 is SQIVND (reference sequence). The CDR3 covers 14 residues. Trimming removed 6 bases from V and 7 bases from J, with 13 bases in between. This TCR was sampled from a man aged 60-69 years with head and neck cancer. The rearrangement links TRBV19 to TRBJ1-6, with D possibly matching TRBD1 (6 bases). Sequenced input: PBMCs. The CDR3 loop reads CASRTGGANSPLHF. CDR3 DNA: TGTGCCAGTAGAACGGGGGGGGCGAATTCACCCCTCCACTTT.